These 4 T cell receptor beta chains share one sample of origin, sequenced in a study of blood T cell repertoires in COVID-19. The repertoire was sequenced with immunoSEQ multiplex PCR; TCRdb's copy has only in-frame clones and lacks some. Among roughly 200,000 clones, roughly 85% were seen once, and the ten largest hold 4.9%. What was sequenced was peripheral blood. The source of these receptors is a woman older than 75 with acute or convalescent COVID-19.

DNA of the CDR3: TGTGCCAGCAGTTTGGCGGGGCACGGCTACACCTTC. It translates to CASSLAGHGYTF. V is TRBV28 and J is TRBJ1-2; perhaps TRBD1 as D (5 bases). The germline gives CDR1 MDHEN, CDR2 SYDVKM. The CDR3 loop spans 12 amino acids. Between the trimmed V and J ends, which lost 3 bases and 8 bases, there was a span of 10 bases.

CDR3 loop: CASSPREYQETQYF. For the CDR3, the DNA is TGTGCCAGCTCCCCCAGGGAATACCAAGAGACCCAGTACTTC. This chain links TRBV18 with TRBJ2-5; weak D call: TRBD1 (5 bases). V lost 6 bases, J lost 0 bases, and 11 bases lay in between. Germline V gene lookup returns CDR1 KGHSH and CDR2 LQKENI. This CDR3 region has 14 residues. Drawing the rest from reference TRBV18 and TRBJ2-5, the complete variable domain is NAGVMQNPRHLVRRRGQEARLRCSPMKGHSHVYWYRQLPEEGLKFMVYLQKENIIDESGMPKERFSAEFPKEGPSILRIQQVVRGDSAAYFCASSPREYQETQYFGPGTRLLVL.

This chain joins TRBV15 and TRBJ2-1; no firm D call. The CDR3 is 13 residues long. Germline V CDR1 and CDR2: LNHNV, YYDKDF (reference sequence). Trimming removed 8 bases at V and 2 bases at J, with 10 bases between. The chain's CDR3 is CATAADTYNEQFF. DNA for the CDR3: TGTGCCACCGCCGCGGATACCTACAATGAGCAGTTCTTC.

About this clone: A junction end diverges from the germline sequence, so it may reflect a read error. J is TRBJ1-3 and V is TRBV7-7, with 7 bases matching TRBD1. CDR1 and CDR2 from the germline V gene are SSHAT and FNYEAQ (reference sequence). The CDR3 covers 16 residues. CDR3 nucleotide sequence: TGTGCTAGCAGCCCCGGGGACAGTTTTACTGGAAACACCATATATTTT. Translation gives CASSPGDSFTGNTIYF.